One and the same sample provided the 28 T cell receptor beta chains below, sequenced in a study of identical twins. TCRdb re-called the 5' RACE reads through MiXCR, storing one row per CDR3 protein. The sample consists of roughly 770,000 distinct CDR3 sequences, 15% to 20% of them appearing once. These same records also appear under a second study, on T cells expressing NK-cell markers.

Sequenced sample: PBMCs. The receptors shown here come from a woman younger than 30 in good health.

The table lists this clonotype with a few counts. The V call is TRBV7-9, the J call TRBJ1-5; the match to TRBD1 covers 7 bases. The CDR3 is 14 residues long. Germline V gives CDR1 SEHNR, CDR2 FQNEAQ (reference sequence). V was clipped by 6 bases and J by 4 bases; unmatched bases: 6. The CDR3 here is CASSWDSENQPQHF. The CDR3 DNA sequence: TGTGCCAGCAGTTGGGACAGCGAAAATCAGCCCCAGCATTTT. The full variable domain, with the rest looked up from reference TRBV7-9 and TRBJ1-5, is DTGVSQNPRHKITKRGQNVTFRCDPISEHNRLYWYRQTLGQGPEFLTYFQNEAQLEKSRLLSDRFSAERPKGSFSTLEIQRTEQGDSAMYLCASSWDSENQPQHFGDGTRLSIL.

This sequence joins TRBV12-3 or TRBV12-4 and TRBJ2-1; weak D call: TRBD2 (6 bases). The CDR3 loop spans 14 amino acids. Trimming shortened V by 3 bases and J by 8 bases, and 14 bases separated the two germline ends. CDR3: CASSFTSRYYEQFF. The CDR3 DNA reads TGTGCCAGCAGTTTCACTAGCCGGTACTATGAGCAGTTCTTC.

The CDR3 protein is CASSKQGAFGNQPQHF. The CDR3, as DNA: TGTGCCAGCAGTAAACAGGGGGCGTTCGGCAATCAGCCCCAGCATTTT. The chain combines TRBV12-3 or TRBV12-4 with TRBJ1-5, with 9 positions matching TRBD1. V shed 5 bases, J shed 2 bases, and the junction held 7 bases outside the gene matches. This CDR3 contains 16 residues.

In regard to this clonotype: At one of its ends the junction is not consistent with the germline gene, which may arise from a read error. The chain joins TRBV5-6 to TRBJ2-1; no clear D gene. This CDR3 has 13 residues. CDR1 and CDR2 from the germline V gene are SGHDT and YYEEEE. As DNA, the CDR3 is TGTACCAGCAGCTTTGCACGGAACAATGAGCAGTTCTTC. It translates to CTSSFARNNEQFF.

This clonotype was observed a few times. V is TRBV10-3 and J is TRBJ2-5, with D maybe TRBD1 (6 bases). The CDR3 covers 13 residues. Germline CDR1 is ENHRY and CDR2 is SYGVKD. V was pared by 6 bases and J by 2 bases, with 10 bases between. The CDR3, as DNA: TGTGCCATCAGCCCTAGGGGGCAAGAGACCCAGTACTTC. It yields the protein CAISPRGQETQYF.

The V and J genes are TRBV9 and TRBJ1-2; unclear D gene. Germline assignment: CDR1 SGDLS and CDR2 YYNGEE. The length of the CDR3 is 14 residues. V was trimmed by 0 bases and J by 4 bases, leaving 10 bases between them. The CDR3 coding sequence is TGTGCCAGCAGCGTAGGGAAGGAAGGCTATGGCTACACCTTC. It encodes CASSVGKEGYGYTF.

This clonotype turned up a few times. J is TRBJ1-4 and V is TRBV20-1; D unclear. From germline, CDR1 is DFQATT and CDR2 SNEGSKA (reference sequence). Trimming left V 5 bases short and J 8 bases short, with 18 bases between. The CDR3 length is 14 residues. For the CDR3, the DNA is TGCAGTGCTGGATTGCCGGCAAAGGGAGAAAAACTGTTTTTT. It is translated as CSAGLPAKGEKLFF.

In its sample, this clonotype was seen a few times. V is TRBV12-3 or TRBV12-4 and J is TRBJ1-2; the D gene is possibly TRBD1 (5 bases). V lost 8 bases, J lost 5 bases, and 12 bases lay in between. There are 12 residues in the CDR3. The CDR3 loop is CASCQGGYGYTF. The CDR3, as DNA: TGTGCCAGCTGTCAGGGCGGGTATGGCTACACCTTC.

Only a few counts were recorded for this clonotype. V and J are TRBV29-1 and TRBJ1-6, with TRBD1 as a possible D gene (6 bases). Trimming pared 1 base from V and 10 bases from J, leaving 11 bases between. The CDR3 consists of 13 residues. Looked up from germline, CDR1 is SQVTM and CDR2 is ANQGSEA. CDR3 DNA: TGCAGCGTTGAAGCGGGGGCAGGCTCACCCCTCCACTTT. Translated: CSVEAGAGSPLHF. Drawing the rest from reference TRBV29-1 and TRBJ1-6, the complete variable domain is SAVISQKPSRDICQRGTSLTIQCQVDSQVTMMFWYRQQPGQSLTLIATANQGSEATYESGFVIDKFPISRPNLTFSTLTVSNMSPEDSSIYLCSVEAGAGSPLHFGNGTRLTVT.

V and J are TRBV7-9 and TRBJ2-1, with D possibly being TRBD1 (5 bases). Trimming removed 2 bases from V and 7 bases from J, with 9 bases in between. The V gene's germline CDR1 is SEHNR and CDR2 FQNEAQ (reference sequence). There are 13 residues in the CDR3. The CDR3: CASSLWPGNEQFF. The DNA of the CDR3 is TGTGCCAGCAGCTTATGGCCAGGGAATGAGCAGTTCTTC.

This clonotype has only a few counts. The rearrangement joins TRBV13 to TRBJ2-2; D gene unclear. This CDR3 has 14 residues. Germline V CDR1 and CDR2: PRHDT, FYEKMQ (reference sequence). V shed 5 bases and J shed 7 bases, with 14 bases lying between them. CDR3 sequence: CASSVARLGGELFF. For the CDR3, the DNA is TGTGCCAGCAGCGTAGCACGCCTGGGCGGGGAGCTGTTTTTT.

This clonotype was seen a few times. The chain joins TRBV20-1 to TRBJ1-3, with 10 bases matching TRBD1. The germline V gene has CDR1 DFQATT and CDR2 SNEGSKA (reference sequence). The junction had 4 bases not matched to a gene; V was cut back by 8 bases and J by 3 bases. This CDR3 contains 13 residues. The CDR3 here is CSLTGGGGNTIYF. As DNA, the CDR3 is TGCAGTTTGACAGGGGGCGGTGGAAACACCATATATTTT.

This clonotype was observed a handful of times. The CDR3: CASSYGWTSGRAGQETQYF. The CDR3 bases are TGTGCCAGCAGTTACGGGTGGACTAGCGGGAGGGCTGGGCAAGAGACCCAGTACTTC. The genes are TRBV6-2 or TRBV6-3 and TRBJ2-5; 15 bases map to TRBD2. The CDR3 is 19 residues long. Trimming at V came to 2 bases and at J to 2 bases, leaving 9 bases not matched to a gene. Germline V gene sequence: CDR1 MNHEY, CDR2 SVGEGT.

This clonotype was found a few times. The V and J genes are TRBV4-3 and TRBJ2-7; D gene ambiguous. The CDR3 has 13 amino acids. V lost 2 bases and J 5 bases, leaving 10 bases between the germline ends. Germline V gives CDR1 LGHNA, CDR2 YSLEER. The CDR3 DNA follows: TGCGCCAGCAGCCAAACCGGCCGAAACGAGCAGTACTTC. Translated, it gives CASSQTGRNEQYF.

The chain has TRBV5-1 and TRBJ2-2; D unclear. Trimming took off 0 bases at V and 5 bases at J, with 11 bases between the two ends. Per the germline V gene, CDR1 is SGHRS and CDR2 is YFSETQ. The CDR3 loop spans 15 amino acids. CDR3 sequence: CASSLGVTGTGELFF. As DNA, the CDR3 is TGCGCCAGCAGCTTGGGAGTAACCGGAACCGGGGAGCTGTTTTTT.

The CDR3 spells CATSGTGFRDTQYF. The DNA for the CDR3 is TGTGCCACCAGCGGAACAGGGTTTCGAGATACGCAGTATTTT. The V and J genes are TRBV15 and TRBJ2-3; D possibly corresponds to TRBD1 (6 bases). Trimming stripped 5 bases from V and 5 bases from J, with 14 bases between. This CDR3 is built from 14 residues. Germline V lookup: CDR1 LNHNV, CDR2 YYDKDF (reference sequence).

The table lists this clonotype with a few counts. V and J are TRBV12-3 or TRBV12-4 and TRBJ2-2; D is undetermined. The CDR3 consists of 14 residues. V was cut by 5 bases and J by 2 bases, with 9 bases left in between. The CDR3: CASSEVLNTGELFF. The DNA for the CDR3 is TGTGCCAGCAGTGAGGTGCTTAACACCGGGGAGCTGTTTTTT.

This clonotype was seen a few times. V is TRBV10-3 and J is TRBJ1-2; TRBD1 aligns across 8 bases. The CDR3 contains 13 residues. Looked up from germline, CDR1 is ENHRY and CDR2 is SYGVKD. V was pared by 4 bases and J by 2 bases, with 0 bases of the junction left unmatched. The CDR3 loop is CAISAGGNYGYTF. CDR3 DNA: TGTGCCATCAGTGCAGGGGGCAACTATGGCTACACCTTC.

This clonotype occurred a few times. The chain employs TRBV10-3 and TRBJ1-1, with D uncertain. The V gene's germline CDR1 is ENHRY and CDR2 SYGVKD. Trimming pared 6 bases from V and 0 bases from J, leaving 11 bases between. The CDR3 contains 14 residues. The CDR3 nucleotides are TGTGCCATCAGGCCGGAACCAATGAACACTGAAGCTTTCTTT. Encoded protein: CAIRPEPMNTEAFF.

The chain is built from TRBV12-1 and TRBJ1-6; the table's D call of TRBD1 was not tested on the DNA. TRBV12-1 is a known pseudogene. This CDR3 has 19 residues. The DNA of the CDR3 is TGTGCCAGCAGCTTTGCGCTACAGGTGGGGAGCTCCTATAATTCACCCCTCCACTTT. Translation: CASSFALQVGSSYNSPLHF.

The chain couples TRBV6-2 or TRBV6-3 to TRBJ2-5; 7 bases are shared with TRBD2. V lost 7 bases to trimming and J lost 5 bases; unmatched junction nucleotides: 4. CDR1 and CDR2 (germline): MNHEY, SVGEGT. The CDR3 has 12 amino acids. CDR3 protein: CASKGGPETQYF. The CDR3 DNA sequence: TGTGCCAGCAAGGGAGGGCCGGAGACCCAGTACTTC.

This clonotype was counted only a few times. The chain employs TRBV12-3 or TRBV12-4 and TRBJ2-2; 7 bases match TRBD2. The CDR3 is 15 amino acids. V shed 7 bases and J 5 bases; nucleotides not matched to a gene: 10. The CDR3 spells CASTPRAGRTGELFF. The CDR3, as DNA: TGTGCCAGCACCCCACGAGCGGGAAGAACCGGGGAGCTGTTTTTT.

The sample holds a few counts of this clonotype. This chain connects TRBV12-3 or TRBV12-4 to TRBJ2-7; TRBD2 matches at 8 bases. This CDR3 is built from 15 residues. Unmatched junction bases numbered 6, after V lost 4 bases and J lost 1 base. The CDR3 DNA follows: TGTGCCAGCAGTTGGGCTAGCGGGCCTTCCTACGAGCAGTACTTC. It yields the protein CASSWASGPSYEQYF.

The chain has TRBV25-1 and TRBJ1-4; TRBD1 is a possible D gene (6 bases). The CDR3 is 13 amino acids. The V end lost 7 bases, the J end lost 1 base, and 7 bases lay between the germline ends. CDR1 is MGHDK and CDR2 is SYGVNS in the germline V gene. CDR3 sequence (DNA): TGTGCCAGCAAGGACAGAACTAATGAAAAACTGTTTTTT. It codes for CASKDRTNEKLFF. Full variable domain (missing parts from reference TRBV25-1 and TRBJ1-4): EADIYQTPRYLVIGTGKKITLECSQTMGHDKMYWYQQDPGMELHLIHYSYGVNSTEKGDLSSESTVSRIRTEHFPLTLESARPSHTSQYLCASKDRTNEKLFFGSGTQLSVL.

The rearrangement joins TRBV7-9 to TRBJ1-2; no reliable D call. Germline V gene lookup returns CDR1 SEHNR and CDR2 FQNEAQ (reference sequence). V lost 7 bases, J lost 3 bases, and 12 bases lay in between. This CDR3 spans 13 amino acids. This CDR3 reads CASTGLRDYGYTF. The DNA for the CDR3 is TGTGCCAGCACGGGCCTCCGAGACTATGGCTACACCTTC.

The chain has TRBV20-1 and TRBJ2-1, with D possibly TRBD2 on 6 matching bases. This CDR3 comprises 16 residues. The V gene's germline CDR1 is DFQATT and CDR2 SNEGSKA (reference sequence). Trimming shortened V by 6 bases and J by 0 bases, and 18 bases separated the two germline ends. This chain's CDR3 is CSARGRSGNSYNEQFF. The CDR3 DNA follows: TGCAGTGCCCGGGGGAGGAGCGGAAACTCCTACAATGAGCAGTTCTTC.

This clonotype was picked up a small number of times. The chain has TRBV7-2 and TRBJ2-4; D is uncertain. From germline, CDR1 is SGHTA and CDR2 FQGNSA. This CDR3 contains 16 residues. Trimming cost V 4 bases and J 3 bases, with 16 bases left between them. CDR3 loop: CASSSTLFGDKNIQYF. DNA for the CDR3: TGTGCCAGCAGCTCCACACTCTTTGGCGACAAAAACATTCAGTACTTC.

The chain joins TRBV4-3 to TRBJ2-2; no reliable D call. The V gene lost 4 bases and the J gene lost 6 bases, with 15 bases spanning the gap. CDR1 is LGHNA and CDR2 is YSLEER in the germline V gene. There are 15 residues in the CDR3. This CDR3 is CASSPGSSLSGELFF. The CDR3 DNA reads TGCGCCAGCAGCCCTGGATCGAGTCTCTCCGGGGAGCTGTTTTTT.